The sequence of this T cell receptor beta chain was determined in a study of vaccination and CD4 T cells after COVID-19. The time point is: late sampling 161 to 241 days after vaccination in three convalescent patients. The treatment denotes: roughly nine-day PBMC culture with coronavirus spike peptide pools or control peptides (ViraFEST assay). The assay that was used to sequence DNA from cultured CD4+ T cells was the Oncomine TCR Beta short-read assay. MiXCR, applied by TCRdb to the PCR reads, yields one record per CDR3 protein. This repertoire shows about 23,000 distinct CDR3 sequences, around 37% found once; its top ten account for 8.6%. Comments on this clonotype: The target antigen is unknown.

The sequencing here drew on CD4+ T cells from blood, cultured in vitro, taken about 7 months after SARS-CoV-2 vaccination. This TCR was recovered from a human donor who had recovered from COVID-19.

CDR3 loop: CASSLRFKGRTEPQHF. CDR3 in DNA: TGTGCCAGCAGTTTACGTTTCAAGGGGCGGACGGAACCCCAGCATTTT. The rearrangement joins TRBV28 to TRBJ1-5, with D tentatively TRBD1 (5 bases). The CDR3 spans 16 residues. The germline gives CDR1 MDHEN, CDR2 SYDVKM. Between the trimmed V and J ends, which lost 2 bases and 10 bases, there was a span of 21 bases. Looking up the rest from reference TRBV28 and TRBJ1-5 gives the full variable domain: DVKVTQSSRYLVKRTGEKVFLECVQDMDHENMFWYRQDPGLGLRLIYFSYDVKMKEKGDIPEGYSVSREKKERFSLILESASTNQTSMYLCASSLRFKGRTEPQHFGDGTRLSIL.